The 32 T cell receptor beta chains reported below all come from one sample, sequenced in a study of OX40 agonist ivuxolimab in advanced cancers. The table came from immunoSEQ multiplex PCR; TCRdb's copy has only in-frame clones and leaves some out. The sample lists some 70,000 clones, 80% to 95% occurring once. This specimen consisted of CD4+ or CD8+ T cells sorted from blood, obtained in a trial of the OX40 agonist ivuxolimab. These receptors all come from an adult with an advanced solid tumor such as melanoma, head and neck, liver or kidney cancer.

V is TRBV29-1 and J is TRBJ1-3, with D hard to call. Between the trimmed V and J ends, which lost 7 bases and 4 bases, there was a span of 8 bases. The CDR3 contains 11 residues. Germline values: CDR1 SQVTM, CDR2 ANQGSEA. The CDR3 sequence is CSAGRGNTIYF. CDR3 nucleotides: TGCAGCGCTGGGCGGGGAAACACCATATATTTT.

This CDR3 is CASGNLGSYEQYF. The CDR3 nucleotides read TGTGCCAGTGGGAACCTGGGCTCCTACGAGCAGTACTTC. The V and J genes are TRBV19 and TRBJ2-7; D gene ambiguous. Trimming removed 8 bases from V and 0 bases from J, with 11 bases in between. This CDR3 comprises 13 residues. The germline V gene encodes CDR1 LNHDA and CDR2 SQIVND (reference sequence).

The CDR3 DNA is TGTGCCAGTAGTTCACCTCCCGGGACAGGAAGCTCCTACGAGCAGTACTTC. Its protein is CASSSPPGTGSSYEQYF. The chain carries TRBV19 and TRBJ2-7, with 8 bases identical to TRBD1. V was pared by 5 bases and J by 0 bases, with 12 bases of the junction left unmatched. The CDR3 contains 17 residues. The germline V gene encodes CDR1 LNHDA and CDR2 SQIVND (reference sequence).

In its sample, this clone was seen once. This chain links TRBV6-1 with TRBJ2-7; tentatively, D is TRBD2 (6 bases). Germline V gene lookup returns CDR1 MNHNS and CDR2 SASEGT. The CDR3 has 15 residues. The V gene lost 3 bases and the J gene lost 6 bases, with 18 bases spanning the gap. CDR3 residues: CASSDSGLPRFEQYF. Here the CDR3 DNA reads TGTGCCAGCAGTGATAGTGGACTACCGCGGTTCGAGCAGTACTTC.

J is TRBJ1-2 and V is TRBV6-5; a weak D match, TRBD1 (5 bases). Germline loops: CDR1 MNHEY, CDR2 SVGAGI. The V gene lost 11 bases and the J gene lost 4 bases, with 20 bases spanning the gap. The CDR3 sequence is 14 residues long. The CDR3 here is CAAGGTMLIYGYTF. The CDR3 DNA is TGTGCCGCGGGGGGGACCATGCTTATCTATGGCTACACCTTC.

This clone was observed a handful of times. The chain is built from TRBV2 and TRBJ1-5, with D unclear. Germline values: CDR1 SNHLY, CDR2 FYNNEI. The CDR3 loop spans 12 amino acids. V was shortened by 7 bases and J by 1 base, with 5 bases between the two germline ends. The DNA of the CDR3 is TGTGCCAGCACAGGAAGCAATCAGCCCCAGCATTTT. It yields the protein CASTGSNQPQHF. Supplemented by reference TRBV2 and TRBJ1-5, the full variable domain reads EPEVTQTPSHQVTQMGQEVILRCVPISNHLYFYWYRQILGQKVEFLVSFYNNEISEKSEIFDDQFSVERPDGSNFTLKIRSTKLEDSAMYFCASTGSNQPQHFGDGTRLSIL.

CDR3 sequence: CASQAWGGGEAFF. DNA of the CDR3: TGTGCCAGTCAGGCGTGGGGGGGCGGTGAAGCTTTCTTT. The chain joins TRBV19 to TRBJ1-1, with D perhaps matching TRBD1 (6 bases). V was trimmed by 8 bases and J by 7 bases, leaving 17 bases between them. The CDR3 is 13 residues long. The germline V gene encodes CDR1 LNHDA and CDR2 SQIVND (reference sequence).

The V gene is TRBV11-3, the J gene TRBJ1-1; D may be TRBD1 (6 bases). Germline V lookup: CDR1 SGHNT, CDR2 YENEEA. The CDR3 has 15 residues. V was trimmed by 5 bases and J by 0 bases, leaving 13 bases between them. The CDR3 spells CASSRGRGMNTEAFF. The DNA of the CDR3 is TGTGCCAGCAGCCGAGGGAGGGGGATGAACACTGAAGCTTTCTTT.

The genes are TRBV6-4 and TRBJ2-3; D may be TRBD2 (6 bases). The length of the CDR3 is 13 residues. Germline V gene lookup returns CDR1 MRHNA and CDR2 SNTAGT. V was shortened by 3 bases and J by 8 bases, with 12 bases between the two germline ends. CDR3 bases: TGTGCCAGCAGTGATCCACCGGAGGGTACGCAGTATTTT. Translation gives CASSDPPEGTQYF.

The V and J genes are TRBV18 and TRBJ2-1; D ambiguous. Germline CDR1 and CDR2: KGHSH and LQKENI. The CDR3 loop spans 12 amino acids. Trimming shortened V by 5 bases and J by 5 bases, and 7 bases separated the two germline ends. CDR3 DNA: TGTGCCAGCTCATCGAGAGACAATGAGCAGTTCTTC. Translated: CASSSRDNEQFF.

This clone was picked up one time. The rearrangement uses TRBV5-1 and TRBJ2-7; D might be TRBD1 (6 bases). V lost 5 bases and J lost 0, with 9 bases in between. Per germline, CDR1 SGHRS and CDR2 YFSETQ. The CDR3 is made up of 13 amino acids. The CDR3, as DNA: TGCGCCAGCAGTTGGGACACCTCCTACGAGCAGTACTTC. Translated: CASSWDTSYEQYF.

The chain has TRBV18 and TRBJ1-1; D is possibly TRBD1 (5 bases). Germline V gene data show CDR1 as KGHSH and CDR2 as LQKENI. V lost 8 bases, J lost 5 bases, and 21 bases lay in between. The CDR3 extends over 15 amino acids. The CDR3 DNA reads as TGTGCCAGCACCTCCCCGACGGGGGTAGAAACTGAAGCTTTCTTT. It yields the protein CASTSPTGVETEAFF.

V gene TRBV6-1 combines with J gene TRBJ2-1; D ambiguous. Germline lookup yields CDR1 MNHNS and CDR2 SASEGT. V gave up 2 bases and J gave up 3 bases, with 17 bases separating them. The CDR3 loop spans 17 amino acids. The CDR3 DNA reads TGTGCCAGCAGTGAAAGGGTGGGGTGGGATTACTACAATGAGCAGTTCTTC. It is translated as CASSERVGWDYYNEQFF.

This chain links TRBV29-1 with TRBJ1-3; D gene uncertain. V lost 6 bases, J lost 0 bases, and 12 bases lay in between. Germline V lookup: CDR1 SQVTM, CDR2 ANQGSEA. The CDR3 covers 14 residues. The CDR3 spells CSVRWSRSGNTIYF. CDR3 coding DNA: TGCAGCGTCAGGTGGTCCCGCTCTGGAAACACCATATATTTT.

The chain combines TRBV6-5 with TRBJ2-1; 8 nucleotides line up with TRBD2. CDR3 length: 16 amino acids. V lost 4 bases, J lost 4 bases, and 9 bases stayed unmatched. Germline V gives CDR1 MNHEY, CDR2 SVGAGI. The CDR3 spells CASSSHTSGRYNEQFF. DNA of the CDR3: TGTGCCAGCAGTTCCCACACTAGCGGAAGATACAATGAGCAGTTCTTC.

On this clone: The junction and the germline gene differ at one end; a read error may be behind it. This CDR3 reads CASSMQGAPAPDF. The CDR3 region has the DNA TGTGCCAGTAGTATGCAAGGGGCCCCAGCCCCTGACTTC. The chain links TRBV19 to TRBJ2-5; maybe TRBD1 (5 bases). Per the germline V gene, CDR1 is LNHDA and CDR2 is SQIVND (reference sequence). The CDR3 has 13 amino acids.

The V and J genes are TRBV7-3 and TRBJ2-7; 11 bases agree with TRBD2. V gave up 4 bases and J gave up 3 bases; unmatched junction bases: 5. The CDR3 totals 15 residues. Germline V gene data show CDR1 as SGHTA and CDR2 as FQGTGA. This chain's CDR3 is CASSSYTSGGYEQYF. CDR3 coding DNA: TGTGCCAGCAGCTCCTACACTAGCGGGGGCTACGAGCAGTACTTC.

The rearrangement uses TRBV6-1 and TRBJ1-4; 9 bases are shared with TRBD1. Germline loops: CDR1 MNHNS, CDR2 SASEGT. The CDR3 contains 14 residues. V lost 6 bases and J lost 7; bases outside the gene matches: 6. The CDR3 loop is CASSDDRGSEKLFF. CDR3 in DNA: TGTGCCAGCAGCGATGACAGGGGGAGTGAAAAACTGTTTTTT.

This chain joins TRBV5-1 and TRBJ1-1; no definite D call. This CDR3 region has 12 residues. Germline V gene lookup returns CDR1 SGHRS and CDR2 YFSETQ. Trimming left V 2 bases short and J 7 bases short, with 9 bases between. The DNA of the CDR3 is TGCGCCAGCAGCTTATTAAAAGGTGAAGCTTTCTTT. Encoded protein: CASSLLKGEAFF.

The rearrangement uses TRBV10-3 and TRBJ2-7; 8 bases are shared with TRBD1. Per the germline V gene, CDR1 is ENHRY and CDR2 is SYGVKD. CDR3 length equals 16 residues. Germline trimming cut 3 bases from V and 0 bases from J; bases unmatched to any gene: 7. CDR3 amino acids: CAISDAGTGSSYEQYF. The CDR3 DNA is TGTGCCATCAGTGACGCCGGGACAGGCAGCTCCTACGAGCAGTACTTC.

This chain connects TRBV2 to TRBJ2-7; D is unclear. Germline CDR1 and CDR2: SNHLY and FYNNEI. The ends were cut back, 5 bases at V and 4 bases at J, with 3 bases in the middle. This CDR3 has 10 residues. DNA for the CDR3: TGTGCCAGCAGTATTTACGAGCAGTACTTC. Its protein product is CASSIYEQYF.

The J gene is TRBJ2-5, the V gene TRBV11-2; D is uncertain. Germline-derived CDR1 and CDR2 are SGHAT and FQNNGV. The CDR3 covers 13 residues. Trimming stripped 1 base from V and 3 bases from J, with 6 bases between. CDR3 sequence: CASSLAAEETQYF. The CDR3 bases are TGTGCCAGCAGCTTAGCGGCCGAAGAGACCCAGTACTTC. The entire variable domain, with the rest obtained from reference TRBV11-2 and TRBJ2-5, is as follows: EAGVAQSPRYKIIEKRQSVAFWCNPISGHATLYWYQQILGQGPKLLIQFQNNGVVDDSQLPKDRFSAERLKGVDSTLKIQPAKLEDSAVYLCASSLAAEETQYFGPGTRLLVL.

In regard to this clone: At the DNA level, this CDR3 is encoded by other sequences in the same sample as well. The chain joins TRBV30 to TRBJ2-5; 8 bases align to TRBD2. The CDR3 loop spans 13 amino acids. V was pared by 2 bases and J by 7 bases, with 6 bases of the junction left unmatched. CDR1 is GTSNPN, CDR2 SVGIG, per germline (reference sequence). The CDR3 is CAWSRAGGRTQYF. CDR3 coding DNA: TGTGCCTGGAGTAGGGCGGGGGGTCGGACCCAGTACTTC.

In nucleotides, the CDR3 is TGCGCCAGCAGAACCGGCGAGCAGATAATAGACAATGAGCAGTTCTTC. It yields the protein CASRTGEQIIDNEQFF. The chain employs TRBV5-1 and TRBJ2-1; no reliable D call. Germline values: CDR1 SGHRS, CDR2 YFSETQ. Trimming took off 5 bases at V and 5 bases at J, with 20 bases between the two ends. This CDR3 is 16 amino acids long.

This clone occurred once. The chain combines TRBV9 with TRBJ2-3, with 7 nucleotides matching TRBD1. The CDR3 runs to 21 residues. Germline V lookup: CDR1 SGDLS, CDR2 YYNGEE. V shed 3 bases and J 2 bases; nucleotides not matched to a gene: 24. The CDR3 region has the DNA TGTGCCAGCAGCGCCGAACTCAGGGGGACCTCCCATAACCTAAACACAGATACGCAGTATTTT. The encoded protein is CASSAELRGTSHNLNTDTQYF. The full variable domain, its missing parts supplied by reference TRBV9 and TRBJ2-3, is DSGVTQTPKHLITATGQRVTLRCSPRSGDLSVYWYQQSLDQGLQFLIQYYNGEERAKGNILERFSAQQFPDLHSELNLSSLELGDSALYFCASSAELRGTSHNLNTDTQYFGPGTRLTVL.

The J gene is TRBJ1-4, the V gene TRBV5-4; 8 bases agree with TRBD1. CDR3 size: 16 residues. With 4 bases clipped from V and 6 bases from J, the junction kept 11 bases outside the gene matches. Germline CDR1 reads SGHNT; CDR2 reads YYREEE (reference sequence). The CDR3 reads CASSRHHTRGHEKLFF. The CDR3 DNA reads TGTGCCAGCAGCCGACATCACACCAGGGGGCATGAAAAACTGTTTTTT.

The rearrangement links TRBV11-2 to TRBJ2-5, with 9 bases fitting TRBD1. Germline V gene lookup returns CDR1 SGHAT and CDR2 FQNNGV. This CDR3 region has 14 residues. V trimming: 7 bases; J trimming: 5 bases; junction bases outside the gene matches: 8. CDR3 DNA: TGTGCCAGCACAACGGGACAGGGTGGGGAGACCCAGTACTTC. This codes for CASTTGQGGETQYF. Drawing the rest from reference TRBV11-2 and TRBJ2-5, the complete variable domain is EAGVAQSPRYKIIEKRQSVAFWCNPISGHATLYWYQQILGQGPKLLIQFQNNGVVDDSQLPKDRFSAERLKGVDSTLKIQPAKLEDSAVYLCASTTGQGGETQYFGPGTRLLVL.

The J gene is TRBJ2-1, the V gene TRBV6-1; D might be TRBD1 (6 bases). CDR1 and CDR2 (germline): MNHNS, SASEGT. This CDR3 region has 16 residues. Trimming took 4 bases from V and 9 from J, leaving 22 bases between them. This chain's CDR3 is CASSGATRTQGTEQFF. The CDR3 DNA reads TGTGCCAGCAGTGGGGCTACAAGAACACAGGGAACTGAGCAGTTCTTC.

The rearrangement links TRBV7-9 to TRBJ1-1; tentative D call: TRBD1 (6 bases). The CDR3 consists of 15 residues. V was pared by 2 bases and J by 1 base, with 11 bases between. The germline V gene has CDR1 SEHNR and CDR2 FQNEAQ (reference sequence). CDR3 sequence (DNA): TGTGCCAGCAGCTTATCCGGACAGAGGAACACTGAAGCTTTCTTT. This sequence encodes CASSLSGQRNTEAFF.

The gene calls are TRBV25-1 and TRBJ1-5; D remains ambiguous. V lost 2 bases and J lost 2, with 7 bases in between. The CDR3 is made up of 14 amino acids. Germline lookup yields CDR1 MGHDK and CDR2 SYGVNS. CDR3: CASSELDGNQPQHF. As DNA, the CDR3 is TGTGCCAGCAGTGAACTAGACGGCAATCAGCCCCAGCATTTT.

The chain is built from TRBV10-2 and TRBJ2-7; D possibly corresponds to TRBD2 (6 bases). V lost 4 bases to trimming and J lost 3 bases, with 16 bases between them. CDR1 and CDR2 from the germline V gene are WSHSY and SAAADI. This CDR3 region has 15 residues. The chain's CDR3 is CASSAETSPIYEQYF. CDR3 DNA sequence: TGCGCCAGCAGTGCGGAGACTAGTCCAATCTACGAGCAGTACTTC.

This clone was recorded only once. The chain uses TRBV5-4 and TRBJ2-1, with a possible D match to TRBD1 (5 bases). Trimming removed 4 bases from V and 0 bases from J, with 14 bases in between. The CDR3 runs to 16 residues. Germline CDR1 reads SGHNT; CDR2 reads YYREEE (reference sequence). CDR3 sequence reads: CASSIDRAPSYNEQFF. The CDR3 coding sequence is TGTGCCAGCAGCATCGACAGAGCCCCCTCCTACAATGAGCAGTTCTTC.